This T cell receptor beta chain was sequenced during a study of persistence of HIV-infected CD4 T cells. Study as a whole: Donors had been on suppressive ART for a median of 8 years. Study results and limitations: Antigen-responding cells were enriched for degenerate expanded CDR3beta sequences.

This was the immunoSEQ version 4 assay in survey mode. Data came from immunoSEQ multiplex PCR; TCRdb stores just in-frame clones and leaves some out. The sample lists roughly 13,000 clones, 65% to 75% occurring once. Lysates of CMV-infected fibroblasts at around 9.1 ug/mL stimulated these cells. Responding CD4+ T cells were sorted by upregulation of both CD40 ligand and CD69. Suppressive ART was started during chronic HIV-1 infection in these adults. Germline V gene sequence: CDR1 SQVTM, CDR2 ANQGSEA. The CDR3 has 10 residues. The ends were cut back, 7 bases at V and 7 bases at J, with 11 bases in the middle. This clone appeared a few times. Its antigen is unknown.

The specimen comprised CD4+ T cells sorted from PBMCs after approximately 19-hour stimulation, sampled from a patient who received antiretroviral therapy. The chain joins TRBV29-1 to TRBJ2-7, with D possibly matching TRBD1 (6 bases). The receptor comes from an adult man with HIV who was CMV-seropositive. CDR3 sequence reads: CSGLTGEQYF. The CDR3 bases are TGCAGCGGTTTAACAGGGGAGCAGTACTTC.